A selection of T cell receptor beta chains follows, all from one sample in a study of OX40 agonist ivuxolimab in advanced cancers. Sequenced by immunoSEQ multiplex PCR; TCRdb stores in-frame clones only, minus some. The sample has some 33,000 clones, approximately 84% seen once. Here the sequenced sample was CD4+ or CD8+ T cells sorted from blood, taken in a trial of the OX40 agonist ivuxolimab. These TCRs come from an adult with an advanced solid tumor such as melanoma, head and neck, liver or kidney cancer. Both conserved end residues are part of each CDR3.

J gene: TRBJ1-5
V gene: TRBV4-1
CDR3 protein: CASSQAPGLNQPQHF

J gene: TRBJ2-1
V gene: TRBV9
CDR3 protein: CASSSSRLAGGSYNEQFF

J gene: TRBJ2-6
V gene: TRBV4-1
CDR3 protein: CASSPRQITSGANVLTF

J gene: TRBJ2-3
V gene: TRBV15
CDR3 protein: CATSEPDRAGGTDTQYF

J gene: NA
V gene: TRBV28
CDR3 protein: CASSWGRASYEQYF

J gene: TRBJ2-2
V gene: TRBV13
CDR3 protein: CASSAGTSGYTGELFF

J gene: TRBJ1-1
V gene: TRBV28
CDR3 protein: CASSESTDRDTEAFF

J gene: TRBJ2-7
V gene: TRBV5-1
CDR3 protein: CASSLVGSLGEQYF

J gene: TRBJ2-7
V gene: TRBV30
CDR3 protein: CASQGEPSYEQYF

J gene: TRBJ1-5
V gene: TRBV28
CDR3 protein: CASSSGYILQPQHF

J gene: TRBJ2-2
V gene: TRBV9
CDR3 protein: CASSARGGPKAGELFF

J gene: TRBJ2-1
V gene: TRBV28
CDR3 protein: CASSLGTAGEQFF

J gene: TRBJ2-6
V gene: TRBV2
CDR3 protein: CASVGGANVLTF

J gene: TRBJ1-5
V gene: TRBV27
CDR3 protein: CASSLGQGAYNQPQHF

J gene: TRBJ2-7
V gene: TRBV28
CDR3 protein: CASSPLAGGRRFEQYF

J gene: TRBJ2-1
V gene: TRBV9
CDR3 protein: CASSVAYRGSEQFF

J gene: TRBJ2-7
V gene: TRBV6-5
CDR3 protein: CASSYGGGPYEQYF

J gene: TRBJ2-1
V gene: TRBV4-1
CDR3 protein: CASSQTAFGNPYNEQFF

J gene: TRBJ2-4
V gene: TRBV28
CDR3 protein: CASSLVMGTKNIQYF

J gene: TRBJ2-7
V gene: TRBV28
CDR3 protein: CASSLGGGTYEQYF

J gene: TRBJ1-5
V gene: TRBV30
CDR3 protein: CAWSVGATSNQPQHF

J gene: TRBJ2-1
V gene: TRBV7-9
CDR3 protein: CASSFGTSGRRGLHNEQFF

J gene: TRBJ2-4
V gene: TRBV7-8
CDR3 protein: CASSLGSSGASIQYF

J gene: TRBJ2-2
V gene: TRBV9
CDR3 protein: CASSVGYRGELFF

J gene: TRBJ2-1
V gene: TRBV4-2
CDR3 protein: CASSQDNGNEQFF

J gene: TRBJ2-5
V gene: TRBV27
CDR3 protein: CASSLSFGLQETQYF

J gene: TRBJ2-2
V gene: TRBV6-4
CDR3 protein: CASSSTGLGTGELFF

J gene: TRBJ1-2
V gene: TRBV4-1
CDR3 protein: CASSQGPTDLKYGYTF

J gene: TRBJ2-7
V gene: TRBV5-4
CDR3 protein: CASSFGQGSYEQYF

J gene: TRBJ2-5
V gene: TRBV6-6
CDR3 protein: CASSSFGQQETQYF

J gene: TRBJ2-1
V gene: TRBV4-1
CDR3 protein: CASSQRGHLRTNYNEQFF

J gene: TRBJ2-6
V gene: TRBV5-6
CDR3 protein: CASRTTGAGANVLTF

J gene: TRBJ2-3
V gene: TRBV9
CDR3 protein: CASGASGTSTDTQYF

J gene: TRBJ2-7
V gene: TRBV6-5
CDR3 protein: CASSYSYSYEQYF

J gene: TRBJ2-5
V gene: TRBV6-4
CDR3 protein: CASSEAGGSGAQYF

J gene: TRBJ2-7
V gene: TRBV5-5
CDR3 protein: CASSPAPTYEQYF

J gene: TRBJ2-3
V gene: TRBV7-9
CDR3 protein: CASSSRAGGTDTQYF

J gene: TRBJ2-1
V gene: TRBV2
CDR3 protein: CASSSDYSGYNEQFF

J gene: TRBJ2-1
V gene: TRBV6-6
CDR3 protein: CASSLSGATEQFF

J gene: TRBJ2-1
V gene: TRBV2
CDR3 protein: CASSRIAGGYNEQFF

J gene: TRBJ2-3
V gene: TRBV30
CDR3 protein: CAWSAGTSGRAVWGTQYF

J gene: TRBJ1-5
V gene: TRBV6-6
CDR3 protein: CASSYSAAGNQPQHF

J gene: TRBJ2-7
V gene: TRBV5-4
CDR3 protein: CASSLGERTYEQYF